This T cell receptor (beta chain) appears in the sequencing data of a study of OX40 agonist ivuxolimab in advanced cancers. Context from the whole study: Ivuxolimab, which targeted the costimulatory receptor OX40 (CD134), was an agonistic, fully human IgG2 monoclonal antibody. Among the approximately 50 dose-escalation patients, 19 had hepatocellular carcinoma, approximately 15 melanoma, 9 renal cell carcinoma and 9 head and neck cancer. Patients were allowed to have had prior anti-PD-1, anti-PD-L1 or anti-CTLA-4 therapy, and 30% to 40% of the dose-escalation patients had been treated with checkpoint inhibitors. Intravenous ivuxolimab was administered to patients every 2 weeks at six dose levels: 0.01, 0.1, 0.3, 1.5, 3 and 10 mg/kg. The paper reports the monotherapy dose-escalation portion (N of about 52 patients) of the phase I ivuxolimab trial. In the dose-escalation cohort, around four fifths of patients were male, and the mean age was 60 years with a range of about 20 to 79. Partial responses were achieved by three dose-escalation patients, of whom one had hepatocellular carcinoma and two had cutaneous melanoma. The point of sequencing TCRbeta in the periphery was to test whether ivuxolimab changed TCR sequence diversity and drove clonal T-cell expansion. General findings and caveats noted by the study authors: At doses of 0.1 to 3.0 mg/kg, clonal expansion of both CD4+ and CD8+ T cells in blood was seen between baseline and week 6. Low levels of normalized T-cell clonal expansion were also seen in some patients who did not respond. After ivuxolimab, CD8+ T cells had more expanded clones than CD4+ T cells on average. Partial responders in the 0.1-3.0 mg/kg groups had among the lowest normalized peripheral clonal expansion, especially among CD8+ T cells. The antigen specificity of the peripheral T cells that underwent clonal expansion was not determined.

For sequencing of the TCRbeta CDR3 region, genomic DNA was extracted from the sorted cells. The immunoSEQ Assay was used to sequence the TCRbeta CDR3 regions. In TCRdb, the immuneACCESS table is reduced to in-frame sequences with V and J assigned. These tables do not hold every clone; where another copy was compared, an unresolved V gene accounts for under half, and the others remain unexplained. The sample includes about 21,000 clones, with roughly 80% observed a single time. In total, the top ten clones hold about 31% of the sample. The germline V gene gives CDR1 as SGHRS and CDR2 as YFSETQ. Trimming accounts for 3 bases at V and 4 bases at J, while the number of junction bases matched to no gene is 5. Counted from cysteine to phenylalanine, this CDR3 has 15 amino acids. Only the CDR3 region is kept as DNA, spanning 45 bases read in frame from base 1. Comments on this clone: Which antigen it targets is not known. Qualities for individual bases were not recorded, and no much larger clone is one base off.

Patients with a history of autoimmune disease or receiving systemic immunosuppression were excluded from the trial. In every dose cohort, peripheral blood was drawn for TCR sequencing at baseline, cycle 4 day 1, and cycle 7 day 1. Samples were obtained from an open-label, multicenter, first-in-human phase I dose-escalation trial of ivuxolimab. Adults with locally advanced or metastatic melanoma, renal cell carcinoma, hepatocellular carcinoma or head and neck squamous cell carcinoma were enrolled in the trial. Before TCR sequencing, CD4+ T cells and CD8+ T cells were sorted from peripheral blood as separate populations.

Sequences were derived from CD4+ or CD8+ T cells sorted from blood, sampled in a trial of the OX40 agonist ivuxolimab. The sequence was collected from an adult with an advanced solid tumor such as melanoma, head and neck, liver or kidney cancer. The sequence is built from TRBV5-1 and TRBJ2-1; the central 9 bases match TRBD2. Here the CDR3 is given as CASSSVAGAYNEQFF. The DNA sequence follows: TGCGCCAGCAGCTCCGTAGCGGGAGCGTACAATGAGCAGTTCTTC.